This entry describes one TCR beta chain. This entry belongs to a study of blood T cell repertoires in COVID-19. About the research overall: Specimens from acute and convalescent COVID-19 originated in the United States, Italy and Spain. The analysed material was cDNA or gDNA that came from T cells, B-cell-depleted T cells, or PBMCs.

V shed 0 bases and J shed 10 bases, with 12 bases lying between them. This CDR3 is 13 amino acids long. Authors' processing steps: Counts of nucleated cells, estimated from reference gene primer amplification, were obtained. Clones were read by immunoSEQ multiplex PCR, and TCRdb kept only the in-frame ones, dropping some. The V and J calls and clone size come from that table; D and trimming were worked out from the DNA. The sample includes some 400,000 clones, approximately 91% of them seen just once. Ages ranged from roughly 18 to 95 years, with residence in 24 US areas. The chain has TRBV12-3 or TRBV12-4 and TRBJ1-1, with D uncertain. Material: PBMCs or T cells enriched from blood (not recorded which). The TCR sequence derives from a woman aged 40-49 years who had been exposed to COVID-19. The CDR3 DNA is TGTGCCAGCAGTTTAGCGGAGGGAAGCGGAGCTTTCTTT. It encodes CASSLAEGSGAFF.